These 9 T cell receptor beta chains originate from one sample sequenced in a study of CD8 T cells in ankylosing spondylitis. Which antigens these TCRs recognize remains unknown. Using its own MiXCR run on the 5' RACE reads, TCRdb lists one record per CDR3 protein. The sample lists roughly 300,000 distinct CDR3 sequences; around 7.6% were seen once. Whole-study results and caveats: Typical of ankylosing spondylitis blood, it appeared, was a TCR beta motif of several highly homologous variants.

Source material: blood, either unsorted or a sorted T cell fraction (not recorded which). The receptors originated from a male donor with ankylosing spondylitis.

This clonotype was recorded many times. The rearrangement uses TRBV12-3 or TRBV12-4 and TRBJ1-1; D gene ambiguous. CDR3 size: 14 residues. The V end was cut by 6 bases, the J end by 4 bases, with 15 bases between. CDR3 residues: CASSFAGGGTEAFF. CDR3 in DNA: TGTGCCAGCAGCTTCGCCGGAGGAGGCACTGAAGCTTTCTTT.

The chain combines TRBV14 with TRBJ1-2, with D tentatively TRBD1 (5 bases). This CDR3 is built from 14 residues. Germline CDR1 reads SGHDN; CDR2 reads FVKESK. Trimming shortened V by 0 bases and J by 4 bases, and 9 bases separated the two germline ends. CDR3 nucleotides: TGTGCCAGCAGCCAAGATAGCAGGGCCTATGGCTACACCTTC. As protein: CASSQDSRAYGYTF.

This clonotype occurred a few times. The rearrangement joins TRBV18 to TRBJ2-5, with a weak D call TRBD1 (6 bases). V was shortened by 4 bases and J by 2 bases, with 14 bases between the two germline ends. The CDR3 loop spans 15 amino acids. CDR1 KGHSH and CDR2 LQKENI come from the germline V gene. Here the CDR3 reads CASSRTTGRQETQYF. The CDR3 DNA reads as TGTGCCAGCTCACGGACGACAGGACGACAAGAGACCCAGTACTTC.

V and J are TRBV29-1 and TRBJ1-1; D is undetermined. The CDR3 is made up of 15 amino acids. Trimming removed 4 bases from V and 3 bases from J, with 18 bases in between. The germline CDR1 and CDR2 sequences are SQVTM and ANQGSEA. The CDR3 DNA reads TGCAGCGTTGCGGGAATTTTTCGCCCTGACACTGAAGCTTTCTTT. Its translation is CSVAGIFRPDTEAFF.

This clonotype appeared many times. This CDR3 is CASSRIFTPYNEQFF. CDR3 nucleotides: TGTGCCAGCAGCCGTATATTTACCCCCTACAATGAGCAGTTCTTC. The V and J genes are TRBV5-6 and TRBJ2-1, with D unclear. The CDR3 runs to 15 residues. From germline, CDR1 is SGHDT and CDR2 YYEEEE. The germline V and J ends were trimmed by 4 bases and 2 bases, with 13 bases remaining between them.

At least ten counts were recorded for this clonotype. The chain carries TRBV7-2 and TRBJ2-1, with D perhaps given as TRBD1 or TRBD2 (5 bases each). Trimming took off 5 bases at V and 2 bases at J, with 16 bases between the two ends. Germline V gene sequence: CDR1 SGHTA, CDR2 FQGNSA. The CDR3 contains 16 residues. CDR3 amino acids: CASSPQGRAAYNEQFF. For the CDR3, the DNA is TGTGCCAGCAGCCCCCAGGGACGAGCAGCCTACAATGAGCAGTTCTTC.

This chain links TRBV10-3 with TRBJ1-2; D call uncertain. Trimming removed 3 bases from V and 1 base from J, with 12 bases in between. The CDR3 extends over 15 amino acids. Germline V gene data show CDR1 as ENHRY and CDR2 as SYGVKD. This chain's CDR3 is CAISDLIGNNYGYTF. CDR3 in DNA: TGTGCCATCAGTGACCTCATAGGGAATAACTATGGCTACACCTTC.

This clonotype was counted only a few times. V is TRBV5-1 and J is TRBJ2-3; 10 nucleotides match TRBD1. The V segment lost 4 bases and the J segment 5 bases; nucleotides outside the gene matches: 10. The CDR3 has 16 amino acids. Germline V lookup: CDR1 SGHRS, CDR2 YFSETQ. The DNA of the CDR3 is TGCGCCAGCAGCCCGCAGACAGGGGGCAATGGAGATACGCAGTATTTT. Amino acids: CASSPQTGGNGDTQYF.

The rearrangement uses TRBV5-1 and TRBJ1-1, with unresolved D. Germline CDR1 and CDR2: SGHRS and YFSETQ. The CDR3 has 14 residues. The germline V and J ends were trimmed by 0 bases and 0 bases, with 6 bases remaining between them. The CDR3 region is CASSLVSMNTEAFF. In DNA form, the CDR3 reads TGCGCCAGCAGCTTGGTCAGCATGAACACTGAAGCTTTCTTT.